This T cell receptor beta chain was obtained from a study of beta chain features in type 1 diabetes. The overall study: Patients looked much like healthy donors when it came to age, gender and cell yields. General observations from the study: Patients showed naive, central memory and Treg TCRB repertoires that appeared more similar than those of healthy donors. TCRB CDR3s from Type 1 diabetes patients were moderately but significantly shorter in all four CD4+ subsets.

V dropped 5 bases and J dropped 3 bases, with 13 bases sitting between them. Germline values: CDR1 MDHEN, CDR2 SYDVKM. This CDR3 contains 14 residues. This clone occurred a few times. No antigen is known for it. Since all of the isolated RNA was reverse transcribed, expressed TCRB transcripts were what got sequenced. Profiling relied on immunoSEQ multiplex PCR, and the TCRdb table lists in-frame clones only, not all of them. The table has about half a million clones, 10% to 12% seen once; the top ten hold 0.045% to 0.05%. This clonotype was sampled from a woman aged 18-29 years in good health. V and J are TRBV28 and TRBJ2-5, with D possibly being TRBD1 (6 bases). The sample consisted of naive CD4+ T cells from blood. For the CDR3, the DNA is TGTGCCAGCAGTCCTTGGGACACCGAAGAGACCCAGTACTTC. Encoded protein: CASSPWDTEETQYF.